This T cell receptor beta chain is from a study of T cell changes during pregnancy in multiple sclerosis. This CDR3 comprises 15 residues. Looked up from germline, CDR1 is SEHNR and CDR2 is FQNEAQ (reference sequence). V lost 5 bases to trimming and J lost 4 bases; unmatched junction nucleotides: 9. Clones were sequenced by immunoSEQ multiplex PCR, and TCRdb holds only the in-frame ones, with some missing. Among 70,000 to 90,000 clones listed, roughly nine tenths were seen once. The chain couples TRBV7-9 to TRBJ1-1, with TRBD1 matching over 8 bases. The TCR sequence derives from a female donor in good health, serving as a control in a pregnancy study. Some clones in this sample may be carry-over from other donors' samples. The sequences come from PBMCs, collected in the first trimester of pregnancy. The CDR3 protein is CASSPRQGRTTEAFF. The CDR3 nucleotides read TGTGCCAGCAGCCCCAGACAGGGGAGGACCACTGAAGCTTTCTTT.